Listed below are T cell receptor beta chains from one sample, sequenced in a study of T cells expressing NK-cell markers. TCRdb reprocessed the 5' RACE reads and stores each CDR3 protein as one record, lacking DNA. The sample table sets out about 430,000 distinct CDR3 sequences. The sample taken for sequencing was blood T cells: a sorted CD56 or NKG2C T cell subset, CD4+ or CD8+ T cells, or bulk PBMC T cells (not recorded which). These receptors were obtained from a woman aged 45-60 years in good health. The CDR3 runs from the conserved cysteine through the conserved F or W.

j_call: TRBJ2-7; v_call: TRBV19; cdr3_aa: CASSTSSSAVGEQYF
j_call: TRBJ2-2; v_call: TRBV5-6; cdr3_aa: CASSLGWLYTGELFF
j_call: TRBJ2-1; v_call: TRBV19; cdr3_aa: CASKRQGERNEQFF
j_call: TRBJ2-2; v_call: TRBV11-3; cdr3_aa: CASNGQGQGNTGELFF
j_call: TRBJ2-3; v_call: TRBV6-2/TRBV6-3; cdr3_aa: CASRPLAQGTDTQYF
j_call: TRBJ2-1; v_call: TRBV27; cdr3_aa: CASRGAGGLYNEQFF
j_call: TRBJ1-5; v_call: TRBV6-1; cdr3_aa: CASSEFPGGASNQPQHF
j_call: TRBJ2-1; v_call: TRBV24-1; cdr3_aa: CATSDFSGVGEQFF
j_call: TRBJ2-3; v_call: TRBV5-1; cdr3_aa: CASSLWPSGRAVLGTDTQYF
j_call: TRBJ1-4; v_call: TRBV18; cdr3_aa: CASSSNLVSSGTNEKLFF
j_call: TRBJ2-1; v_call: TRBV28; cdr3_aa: CASKVLNEQFF
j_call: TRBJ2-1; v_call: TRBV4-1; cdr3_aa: CASSPGGVTSGRSEQFF
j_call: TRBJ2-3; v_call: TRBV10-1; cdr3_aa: CASSGVGQGGTDTQYF
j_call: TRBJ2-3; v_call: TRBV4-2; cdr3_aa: CASSRRDLSDTQYF
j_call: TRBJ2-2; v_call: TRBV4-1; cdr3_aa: CASSQDTGVHTGELFF
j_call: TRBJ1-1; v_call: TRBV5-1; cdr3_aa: CASSLAGQGGTEAFF
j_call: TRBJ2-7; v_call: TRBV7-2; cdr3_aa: CASSLGTSFSYEQYF
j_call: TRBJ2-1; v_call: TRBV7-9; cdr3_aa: CASSLLLGQGANEQFF
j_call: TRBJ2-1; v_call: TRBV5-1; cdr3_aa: CASSLRQGAHNEQFF
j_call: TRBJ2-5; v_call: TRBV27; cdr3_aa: CASTGESEETQYF
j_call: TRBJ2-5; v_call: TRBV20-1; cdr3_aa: CSAGPLARQETQYF
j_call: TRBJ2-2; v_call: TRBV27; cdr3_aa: CASSLSRGVAGELFF
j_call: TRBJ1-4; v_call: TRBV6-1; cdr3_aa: CATHGRPNEKLFF
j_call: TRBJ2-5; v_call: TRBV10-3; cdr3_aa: CAISAGLATQETQYF
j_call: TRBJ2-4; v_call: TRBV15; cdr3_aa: CATSRGSEGLAKNIQYF
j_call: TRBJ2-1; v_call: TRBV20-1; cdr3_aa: CSANQGIDEQFF
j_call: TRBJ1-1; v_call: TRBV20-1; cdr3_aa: CSARGVPPTEAFF
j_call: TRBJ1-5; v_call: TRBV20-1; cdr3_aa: CSAPDRSLPASNQPQHF
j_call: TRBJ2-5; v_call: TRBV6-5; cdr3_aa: CASRPTGLSGETQYF
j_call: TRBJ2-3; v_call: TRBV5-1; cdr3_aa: CASSLQREGRFSTDTQYF
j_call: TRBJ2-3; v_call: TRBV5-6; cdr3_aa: CASRSLAADTQYF
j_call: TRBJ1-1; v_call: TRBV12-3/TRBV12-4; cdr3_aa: CASSANGGKTSEAFF
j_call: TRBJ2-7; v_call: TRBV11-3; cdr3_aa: CASSRSGQFYEQYF
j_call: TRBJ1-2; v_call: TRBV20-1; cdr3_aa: CSARVEVLRDRAEGYTF
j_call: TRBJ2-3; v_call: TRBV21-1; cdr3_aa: CASSKSGQETTSTDTQYF
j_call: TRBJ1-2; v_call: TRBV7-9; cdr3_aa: CAAEGGYGYTF
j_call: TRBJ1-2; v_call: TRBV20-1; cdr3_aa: CSAPGLGGYTF
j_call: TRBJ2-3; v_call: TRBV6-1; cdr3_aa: CASSEGSTDTQYF
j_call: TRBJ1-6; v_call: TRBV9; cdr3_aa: CASSLRDLRTNSPLHF
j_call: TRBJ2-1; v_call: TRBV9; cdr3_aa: CASSVVISPEQFF